The entry that follows covers one T cell receptor beta chain sequence. The clone's antigen remains unknown. Per-base quality was not reported, and no clone a single base away is much larger than it. The TCR beta CDR3 regions were amplified from RNA transcripts. For the first round of RT-PCR on the TCR CDR3, the HTBI primer set was used together with the Qiagen OneStep RT-PCR kit. A second multiplex PCR round built the libraries, followed by size selection and purification. Paired-end sequencing of the libraries was performed with 100 bp reads on an Illumina HiSeq2000. The study's own analysis went as follows. SOAPnuke was used to process the raw data, with reads discarded if the reads contained adapters or uncalled bases, had a mean Phred below 15, or lacked an exact constant-primer or identifier match. COPE v1.2.5 was used to merge high-quality paired reads, and clonotypes were defined as unique nucleotide sequences. MiTCR v1.1 was used to align the clonotypes against IMGT TRBV, TRBD and TRBJ reference segments. The analysis included only V-J combinations with a frequency above 0.0001, which together covered approximately 99% of the repertoires. The TCS score was defined as the ratio of F50 (clonal expansion) to E x V (chaos), calculated using BLOSUM62-based TCRdist between CDR3 peptides within each V-J. Welch's t-statistics and random forest reduced around 550 V-J features to roughly 13, which were used in a naive Bayes classifier (R e1071). TCRdb reran the public reads through fastp at Q25 and MiXCR, keeping productive beta chains. CDR3 protein duplicates are merged, each entry listing the most common genes and DNA. None of the V and J calls come from the authors' own analysis; TCRdb made them. The sample table contains about 320,000 distinct CDR3 sequences; only one count was recorded for over 15% of them. The ten top clones hold approximately 31% of the sample.

This sample stems from a study of T cells in Graves' hyperthyroidism and ophthalmopathy (dated by TCRdb to between 2017 and 2020). About the full investigation: Peripheral blood was sampled at the time of initial diagnosis, prior to any treatment. In over five Graves' hyperthyroidism patients, the study also compared T-cell repertoires from thyroid tissue with T-cell repertoires from blood. To identify distinguishing TCR V-J signatures, a discovery cohort of around 100 patients was used, comprising 43 with Graves' ophthalmopathy and 55 to 65 with stable Graves' hyperthyroidism. Following sampling, methimazole starting at 30 mg daily was given to hyperthyroidism patients, and high-dose intravenous methylprednisolone was given to ophthalmopathy patients. Prospective prediction of ophthalmopathy was tested in an independent validation cohort consisting of fewer than 20 hyperthyroidism patients and approximately 16 patients who later progressed to ophthalmopathy. TCR Vbeta CDR3 sequencing of 135 peripheral blood samples (over 40 ophthalmopathy, around 80 hyperthyroidism and some 17 progressor patients) is reported in the paper. For training and testing, the roughly 100 patients in the discovery cohort were randomly divided in a 7:3 ratio. Overall results and qualifications from the work: Most expanded thyroid clonotypes (frequency above 0.001) were also detected in blood, suggesting blood repertoires may reflect thyroid immune responses. No statistical method was used to set the sample size in advance, and investigators knew the group allocation. In validation, progression to ophthalmopathy was predicted by the model with 70.59% sensitivity and 72.22% specificity, a median of around 5.9 months before onset. Ophthalmopathy was separated from stable hyperthyroidism by a 13 V-J signature model, with 85% to 90% sensitivity and approximately 84% specificity obtained in cross-validation and 80%/75% obtained in testing.

Stable Graves' hyperthyroidism was defined as no progression to ophthalmopathy during 18 months of follow-up. The hyperthyroidism patients were between 18 and 65 years old and newly diagnosed, with a disease duration of less than 2 months. Exclusion was applied to patients with uncontrolled infections, other autoimmune diseases, pregnancy or lactation. Diagnoses were based on clinical symptoms, serum thyroxine and TRAb, thyroid ultrasound and orbital computed tomography. Ficoll-Paque density gradient centrifugation was used to isolate PBMCs from approximately 10 ml of fresh peripheral blood. Trizol reagent was used to extract total RNA, and RNA quality was then checked on an Agilent 2100 Bioanalyzer. The germline V gene (reference sequence) specifies LNHNV as CDR1 and YYDKDF as CDR2. Inclusive of the bounding cysteine and phenylalanine, the CDR3 is 14 residues long. Just CDR3 DNA is preserved here, 42 bases in frame from base 1. The trim is 5 bases for V and 0 bases for J, with a gap of 7 bases between the germline ends.

The specimen sequenced was blood. The sequence derives from a man aged 30 to 45 with Graves' hyperthyroidism. Rearrangement joined TRBV15 to TRBJ1-4; the D gene identity is not certain. The encoded CDR3 is CATSRMATNEKLFF. Here is the DNA: TGTGCCACCAGCCGTATGGCAACTAATGAAAAACTGTTTTTT.